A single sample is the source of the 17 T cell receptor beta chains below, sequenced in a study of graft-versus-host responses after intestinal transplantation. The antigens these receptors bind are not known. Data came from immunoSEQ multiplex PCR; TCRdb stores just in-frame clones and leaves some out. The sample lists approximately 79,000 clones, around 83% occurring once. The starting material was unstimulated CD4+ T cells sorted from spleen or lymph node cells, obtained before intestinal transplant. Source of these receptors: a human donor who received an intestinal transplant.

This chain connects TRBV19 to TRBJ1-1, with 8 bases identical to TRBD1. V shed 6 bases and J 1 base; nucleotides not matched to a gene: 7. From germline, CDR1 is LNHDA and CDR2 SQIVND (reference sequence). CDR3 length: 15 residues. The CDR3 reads CASRALDRANTEAFF. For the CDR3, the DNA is TGTGCCAGTAGGGCTCTGGACAGGGCGAACACTGAAGCTTTCTTT.

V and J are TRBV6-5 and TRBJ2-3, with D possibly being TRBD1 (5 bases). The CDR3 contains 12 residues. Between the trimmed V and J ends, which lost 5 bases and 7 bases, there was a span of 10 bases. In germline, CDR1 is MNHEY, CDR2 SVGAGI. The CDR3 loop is CASSPGLNTQYF. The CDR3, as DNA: TGTGCCAGCAGTCCAGGGCTAAATACGCAGTATTTT.

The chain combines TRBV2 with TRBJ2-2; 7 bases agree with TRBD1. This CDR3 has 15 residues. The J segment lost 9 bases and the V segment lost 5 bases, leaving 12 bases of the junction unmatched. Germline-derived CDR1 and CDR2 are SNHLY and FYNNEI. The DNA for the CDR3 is TGTGCCAGCAGTCTTGGACAGGAGAGGTACCGGGAGCTGTTTTTT. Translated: CASSLGQERYRELFF.

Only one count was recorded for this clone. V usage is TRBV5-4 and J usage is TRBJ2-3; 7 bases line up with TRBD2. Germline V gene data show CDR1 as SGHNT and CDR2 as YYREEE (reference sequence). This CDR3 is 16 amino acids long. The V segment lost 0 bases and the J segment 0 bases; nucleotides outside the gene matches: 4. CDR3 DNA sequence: TGTGCCAGCAGCTTGGAAGGCGGGGGAAGCACAGATACGCAGTATTTT. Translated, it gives CASSLEGGGSTDTQYF.

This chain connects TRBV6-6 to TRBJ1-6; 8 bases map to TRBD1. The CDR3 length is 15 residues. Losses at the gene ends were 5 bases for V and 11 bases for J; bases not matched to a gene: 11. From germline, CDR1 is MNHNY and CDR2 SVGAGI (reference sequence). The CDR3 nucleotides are TGTGCCAGCAGTCGCGGACAGGGACTTAGGGCACCCCTCCACTTT. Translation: CASSRGQGLRAPLHF.

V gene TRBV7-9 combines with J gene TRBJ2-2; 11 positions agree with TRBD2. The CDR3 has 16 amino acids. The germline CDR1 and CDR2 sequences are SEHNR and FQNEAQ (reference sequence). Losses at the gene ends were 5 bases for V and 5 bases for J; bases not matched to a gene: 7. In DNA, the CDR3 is TGTGCCAGCAGCCCTCCGACTAGCGGGGCTACCGGGGAGCTGTTTTTT. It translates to CASSPPTSGATGELFF.

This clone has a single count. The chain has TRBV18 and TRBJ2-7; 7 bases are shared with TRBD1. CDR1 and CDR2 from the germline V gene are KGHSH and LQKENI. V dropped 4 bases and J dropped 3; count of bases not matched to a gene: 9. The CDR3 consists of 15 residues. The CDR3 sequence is CASSLLTGPLYEQYF. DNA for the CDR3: TGTGCCAGCTCACTCCTGACAGGGCCGCTCTACGAGCAGTACTTC.

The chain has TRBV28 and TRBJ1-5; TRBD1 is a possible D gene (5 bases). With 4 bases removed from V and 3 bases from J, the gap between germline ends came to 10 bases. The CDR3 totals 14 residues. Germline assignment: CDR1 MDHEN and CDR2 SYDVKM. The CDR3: CASSSQGDNQPQHF. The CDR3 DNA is TGTGCCAGCAGTTCGCAGGGTGACAATCAGCCCCAGCATTTT.

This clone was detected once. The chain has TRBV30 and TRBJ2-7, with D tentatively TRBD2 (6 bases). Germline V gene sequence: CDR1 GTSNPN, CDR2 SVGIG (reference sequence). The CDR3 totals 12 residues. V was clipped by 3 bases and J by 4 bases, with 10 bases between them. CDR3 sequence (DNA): TGTGCCTGGAGCCCGCGGGGTTACGAGCAGTACTTC. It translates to CAWSPRGYEQYF.

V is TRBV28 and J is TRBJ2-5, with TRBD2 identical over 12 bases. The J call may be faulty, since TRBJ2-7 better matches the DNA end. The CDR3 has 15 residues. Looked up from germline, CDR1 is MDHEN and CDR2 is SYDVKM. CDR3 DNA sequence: TGTGCCAGCAGTTATGGACTAGCGGGAACCTACGAGCAGTACTTC. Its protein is CASSYGLAGTYEQYF.

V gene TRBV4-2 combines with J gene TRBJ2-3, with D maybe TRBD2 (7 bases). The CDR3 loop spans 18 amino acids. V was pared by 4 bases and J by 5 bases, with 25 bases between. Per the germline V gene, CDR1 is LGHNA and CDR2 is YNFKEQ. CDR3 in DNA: TGTGCCAGCAGCCGCCTCGGGTCTCGCGGGGGCGACCGAGATACGCAGTATTTT. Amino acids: CASSRLGSRGGDRDTQYF.

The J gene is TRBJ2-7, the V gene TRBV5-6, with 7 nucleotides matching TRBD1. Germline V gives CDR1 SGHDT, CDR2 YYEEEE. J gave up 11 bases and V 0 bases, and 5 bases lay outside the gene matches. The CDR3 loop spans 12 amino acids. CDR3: CASSLDRTGEYF. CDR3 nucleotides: TGTGCCAGCAGCTTGGACAGAACAGGGGAGTACTTC.

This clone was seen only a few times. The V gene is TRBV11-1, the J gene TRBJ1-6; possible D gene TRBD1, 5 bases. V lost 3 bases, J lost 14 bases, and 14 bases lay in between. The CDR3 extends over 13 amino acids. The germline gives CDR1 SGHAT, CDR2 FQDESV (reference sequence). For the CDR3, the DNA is TGTGCCAGCAGCTTGACAGCCCTTGGGGCCCTCCACTTT. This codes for CASSLTALGALHF.

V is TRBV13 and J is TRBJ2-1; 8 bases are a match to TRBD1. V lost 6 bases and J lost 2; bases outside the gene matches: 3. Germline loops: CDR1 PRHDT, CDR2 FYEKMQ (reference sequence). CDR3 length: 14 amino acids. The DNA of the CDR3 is TGTGCCAGCAGTTGGACAGGGACCTACAATGAGCAGTTCTTC. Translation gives CASSWTGTYNEQFF.

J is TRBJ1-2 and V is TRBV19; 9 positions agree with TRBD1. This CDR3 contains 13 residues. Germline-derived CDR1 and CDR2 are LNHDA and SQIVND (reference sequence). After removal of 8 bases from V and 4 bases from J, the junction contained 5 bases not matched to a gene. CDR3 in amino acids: CASSGTGLYGYTF. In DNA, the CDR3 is TGTGCCAGTTCCGGGACAGGGCTCTATGGCTACACCTTC.

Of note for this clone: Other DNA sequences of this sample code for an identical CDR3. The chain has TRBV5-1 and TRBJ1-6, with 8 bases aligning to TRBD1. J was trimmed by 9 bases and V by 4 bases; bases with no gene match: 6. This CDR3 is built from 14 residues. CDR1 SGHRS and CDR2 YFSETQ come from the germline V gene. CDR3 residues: CASSQGQGGSPLHF. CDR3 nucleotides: TGCGCCAGCAGCCAAGGACAGGGCGGTTCACCCCTCCACTTT.

Here the CDR3 reads CASSGTGKGYGYTF. In nucleotides, the CDR3 is TGTGCCAGCAGTGGGACAGGCAAGGGGTATGGCTACACCTTC. The chain links TRBV28 to TRBJ1-2; TRBD1 matches at 8 bases. Germline-derived CDR1 and CDR2 are MDHEN and SYDVKM. This CDR3 spans 14 amino acids. The junction had 7 bases not matched to a gene; V was cut back by 5 bases and J by 5 bases.